This TCR beta chain was documented in a study of shared T cell receptors in the human thymus. Trimming at V came to 4 bases and at J to 2 bases, leaving 7 bases not matched to a gene. The CDR3 loop spans 15 amino acids. Germline V gives CDR1 MNHNY, CDR2 SVGAGI (reference sequence). TCRdb's copy holds only in-frame clones and misses some; the assay was immunoSEQ multiplex PCR. The top ten clones hold more than 0.01% of a sample with almost 550,000 clones, 75% to 80% of them seen once. The sample also formed part of further work on human thymus T cells. As that report states: The donors were infants in Finland with congenital heart defects, otherwise immunologically healthy. Surgeons resected thymus tissue during corrective heart surgery. Repertoires from thymus and blood appeared to show biased V and J gene usage. Thymic repertoires of unrelated individuals were reported in related research to overlap highly.

This sequence was found in a boy in the first two years of life with a congenital heart defect. The chain couples TRBV6-6 to TRBJ1-1, with 7 bases that match TRBD1. The sample was thymocytes. The CDR3 here is CASSFPDRVNTEAFF. In DNA, the CDR3 is TGTGCCAGCAGTTTTCCCGACAGGGTAAACACTGAAGCTTTCTTT.